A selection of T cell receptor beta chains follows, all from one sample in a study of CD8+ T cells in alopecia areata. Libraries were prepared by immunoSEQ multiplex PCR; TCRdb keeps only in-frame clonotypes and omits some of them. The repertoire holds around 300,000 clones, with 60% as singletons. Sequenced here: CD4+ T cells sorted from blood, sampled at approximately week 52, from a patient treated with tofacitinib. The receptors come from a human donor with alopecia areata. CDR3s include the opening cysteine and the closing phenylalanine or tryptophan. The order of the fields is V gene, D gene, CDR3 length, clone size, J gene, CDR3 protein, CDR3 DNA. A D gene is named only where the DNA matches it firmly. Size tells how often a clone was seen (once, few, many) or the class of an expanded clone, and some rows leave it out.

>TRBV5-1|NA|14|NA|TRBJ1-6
CASSPGQNNSPLHF
TGCGCCAGCAGCCCCGGACAGAATAATTCACCCCTCCACTTT
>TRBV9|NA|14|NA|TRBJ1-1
CASSARVGGTEAFF
TGTGCCAGCAGCGCCAGAGTCGGGGGTACTGAAGCTTTCTTT
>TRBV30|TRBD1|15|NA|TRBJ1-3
CAWSLRTGAGNTIYF
TGTGCCTGGAGTCTCCGGACAGGGGCTGGAAACACCATATATTTT
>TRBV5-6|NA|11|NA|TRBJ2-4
CASSFRSIQYF
TGTGCCAGCAGCTTTCGGAGCATTCAGTACTTC
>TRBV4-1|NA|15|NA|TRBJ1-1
CASSQDTRGHTEAFF
TGCGCCAGCAGCCAAGATACCCGGGGCCACACTGAAGCTTTCTTT
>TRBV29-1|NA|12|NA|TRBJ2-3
CSVDLGPDTQYF
TGCAGCGTTGACTTGGGGCCAGATACGCAGTATTTT
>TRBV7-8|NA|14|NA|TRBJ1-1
CASSPRVLNTEAFF
TGTGCCAGCAGCCCCCGAGTCTTGAACACTGAAGCTTTCTTT
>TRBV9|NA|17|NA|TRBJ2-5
CASSAELPGGNQETQYF
TGTGCCAGCAGCGCAGAGCTACCGGGGGGCAATCAAGAGACCCAGTACTTC
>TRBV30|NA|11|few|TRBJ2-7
CAWRDSYEQYF
TGTGCCTGGAGGGACAGCTACGAGCAGTACTTC
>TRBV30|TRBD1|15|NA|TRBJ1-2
CAWSSPSTGYYGYTF
TGTGCCTGGAGTTCACCCTCGACAGGGTACTATGGCTACACCTTC
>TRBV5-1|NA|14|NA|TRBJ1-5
CASSFTGSDQPQHF
TGCGCCAGCAGCTTTACAGGTTCGGATCAGCCCCAGCATTTT
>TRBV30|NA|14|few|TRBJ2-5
CAWERRAAQETQYF
TGTGCCTGGGAAAGGAGGGCGGCCCAAGAGACCCAGTACTTC
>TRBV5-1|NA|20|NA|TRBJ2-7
CASRPFVRGPGTVKFYEQYF
TGCGCCAGCAGGCCGTTTGTGCGGGGGCCGGGGACGGTGAAATTCTACGAGCAGTACTTC
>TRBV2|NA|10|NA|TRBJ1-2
CASGVYGYTF
TGTGCCAGCGGAGTCTATGGCTACACCTTC
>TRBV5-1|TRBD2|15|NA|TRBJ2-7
CASSLAAGSYYEQYF
TGCGCCAGCAGCTTGGCAGCGGGGAGCTACTACGAGCAGTACTTC
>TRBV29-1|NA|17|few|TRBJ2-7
CSVVVLGGTAVSYEQYF
TGCAGCGTTGTGGTCCTCGGAGGGACAGCCGTCTCCTACGAGCAGTACTTC
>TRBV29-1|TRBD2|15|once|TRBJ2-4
CSVESLAGAKNIQYF
TGCAGCGTTGAGAGTCTAGCGGGGGCCAAAAACATTCAGTACTTC
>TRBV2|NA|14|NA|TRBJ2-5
CASSVAGTQETQYF
TGTGCCAGCAGTGTCGCAGGGACACAAGAGACCCAGTACTTC
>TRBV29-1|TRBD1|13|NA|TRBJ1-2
CSVRARDREGYTF
TGCAGCGTCCGAGCCCGGGACAGGGAGGGCTACACCTTC
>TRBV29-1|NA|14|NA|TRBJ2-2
CSVRDLPNTGELFF
TGCAGCGTCAGGGACTTGCCTAACACCGGGGAGCTGTTTTTT
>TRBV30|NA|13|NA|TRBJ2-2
CAWRRQNTGELFF
TGTGCCTGGAGGCGTCAGAACACCGGGGAGCTGTTTTTT
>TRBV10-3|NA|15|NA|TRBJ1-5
CAISEDGITNQPQHF
TGTGCCATCAGTGAGGACGGGATTACTAATCAGCCCCAGCATTTT
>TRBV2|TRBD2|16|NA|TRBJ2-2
CASSSGTSGVHRELFF
TGTGCCAGCAGCTCCGGGACTAGCGGGGTTCACCGGGAGCTGTTTTTT
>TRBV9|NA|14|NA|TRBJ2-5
CASSVGGQEETQYF
TGTGCCAGCAGCGTAGGGGGGCAGGAGGAGACCCAGTACTTC
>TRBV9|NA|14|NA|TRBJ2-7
CASSVGVGSYEQYF
TGTGCCAGCAGCGTAGGGGTAGGGAGCTACGAGCAGTACTTC
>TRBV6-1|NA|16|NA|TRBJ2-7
CASSEIAERALNEQYF
TGTGCCAGCAGTGAAATCGCGGAACGGGCTCTCAACGAGCAGTACTTC
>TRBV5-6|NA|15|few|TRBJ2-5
CASSYPSAGLETQYF
TGTGCCAGCAGCTACCCTTCAGCCGGTTTGGAGACCCAGTACTTC
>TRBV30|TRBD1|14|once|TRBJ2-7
CAWSVKGTGPLGYF
TGTGCCTGGAGTGTAAAGGGGACAGGACCACTTGGGTACTTC
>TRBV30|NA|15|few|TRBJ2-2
CAWGMTPTGTGELFF
TGTGCCTGGGGAATGACACCCACGGGGACCGGGGAGCTGTTTTTT
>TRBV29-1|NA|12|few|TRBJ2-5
CSAVFRAETQYF
TGCAGCGCTGTATTTCGAGCGGAGACCCAGTACTTC
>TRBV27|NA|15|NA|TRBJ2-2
CASSPPRPNTGELFF
TGTGCCAGCAGCCCTCCGAGACCAAACACCGGGGAGCTGTTTTTT
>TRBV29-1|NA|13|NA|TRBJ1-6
CSVVEGSGSPLHF
TGCAGCGTGGTGGAGGGCAGCGGTTCACCCCTCCACTTT
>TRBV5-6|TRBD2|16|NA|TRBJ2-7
CASSEPTGTGGVEQYF
TGTGCCAGCAGCGAACCAACCGGGACGGGGGGGGTCGAGCAGTACTTC
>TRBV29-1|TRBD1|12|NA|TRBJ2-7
CSVLQGAYEQYF
TGCAGCGTTCTACAGGGGGCCTACGAGCAGTACTTC
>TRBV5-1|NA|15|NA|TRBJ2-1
CASRGDLLSYNEQFF
TGCGCCAGCAGAGGGGACCTCCTCTCCTACAATGAGCAGTTCTTC
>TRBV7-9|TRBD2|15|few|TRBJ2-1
CASSPIAGAYNEQFF
TGTGCCAGCAGCCCAATAGCGGGGGCCTACAATGAGCAGTTCTTC
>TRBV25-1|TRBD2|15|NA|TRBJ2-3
CASSLGTSGTDTQYF
TGTGCCAGCAGTCTAGGGACTAGCGGCACAGATACGCAGTATTTT
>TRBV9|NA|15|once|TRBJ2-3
CASSVTGEATDTQYF
TGTGCCAGCAGCGTAACCGGGGAGGCCACAGATACGCAGTATTTT
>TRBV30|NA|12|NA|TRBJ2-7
CALSVGGYEQYF
TGTGCCTTGAGTGTAGGGGGGTACGAGCAGTACTTC
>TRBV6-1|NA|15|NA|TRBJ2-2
CASSETTVNTGELFF
TGTGCCAGCAGTGAAACGACAGTGAACACCGGGGAGCTGTTTTTT
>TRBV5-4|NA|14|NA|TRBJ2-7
CASSLDPNSYEQYF
TGTGCCAGCAGCTTGGACCCAAACTCCTACGAGCAGTACTTC
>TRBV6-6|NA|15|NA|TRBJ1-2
CASKRSGVANYGYTF
TGTGCCAGCAAGCGAAGCGGGGTAGCTAACTATGGCTACACCTTC
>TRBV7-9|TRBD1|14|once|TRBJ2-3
CASSPDRATDTQYF
TGTGCCAGCAGCCCTGACAGGGCCACAGATACGCAGTATTTT
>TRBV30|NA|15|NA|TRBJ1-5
CAWKSGDGVGQPQHF
TGTGCCTGGAAGTCTGGGGACGGAGTAGGTCAGCCCCAGCATTTT
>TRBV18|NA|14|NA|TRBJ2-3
CASSPQTNTDTQYF
TGTGCCAGCTCACCACAGACCAACACAGATACGCAGTATTTT
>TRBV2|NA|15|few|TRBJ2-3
CATGGMGAGTDTQYF
TGTGCCACCGGCGGGATGGGGGCCGGGACAGATACGCAGTATTTT
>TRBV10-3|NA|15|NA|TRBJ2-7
CAISESIEGLHEQYF
TGTGCCATCAGTGAGTCGATTGAGGGGCTCCACGAGCAGTACTTC
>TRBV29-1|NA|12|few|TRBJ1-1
CSVADRLQQAFF
TGCAGCGTCGCAGACAGACTTCAACAAGCTTTCTTT
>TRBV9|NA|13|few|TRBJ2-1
CASSVAGYNEQFF
TGTGCCAGCAGCGTAGCGGGGTACAATGAGCAGTTCTTC
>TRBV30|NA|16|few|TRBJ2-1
CAWSLGSTGPYNEQFF
TGTGCCTGGAGTCTTGGGTCGACCGGGCCCTACAATGAGCAGTTCTTC
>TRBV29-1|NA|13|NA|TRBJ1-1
CSVLRQVNTEAFF
TGCAGCGTTTTACGACAGGTGAACACTGAAGCTTTCTTT
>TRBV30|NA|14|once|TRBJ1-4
CAWSDRRGGEKLFF
TGTGCCTGGAGTGACCGACGGGGCGGGGAAAAACTGTTTTTT
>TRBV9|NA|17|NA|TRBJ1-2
CASSVREGLTNTHGYTF
TGTGCCAGCAGCGTCAGGGAGGGATTAACCAATACCCATGGCTACACCTTC
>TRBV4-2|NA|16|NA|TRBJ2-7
CASSQDGTGDHYEQYF
TGTGCCAGCAGCCAAGATGGGACGGGGGACCACTACGAGCAGTACTTC
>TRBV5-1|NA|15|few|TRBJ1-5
CASSLDGTSNQPQHF
TGCGCCAGCAGCTTGGATGGGACAAGCAATCAGCCCCAGCATTTT
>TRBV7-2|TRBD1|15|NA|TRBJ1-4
CASSMDRGANEKLFF
TGTGCCAGCAGCATGGACAGGGGGGCTAATGAAAAACTGTTTTTT
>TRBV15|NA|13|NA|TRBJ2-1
CATSRGTDNEQFF
TGTGCCACCAGCAGAGGGACAGACAATGAGCAGTTCTTC
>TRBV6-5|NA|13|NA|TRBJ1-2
CASSYVGFYGYTF
TGTGCCAGCAGTTACGTAGGGTTCTATGGCTACACCTTC
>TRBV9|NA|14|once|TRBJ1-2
CASSPEGVNYGYTF
TGTGCCAGCAGCCCAGAGGGAGTAAACTATGGCTACACCTTC